This TCR beta chain was sequenced for a study of human thymus T cells. This CDR3 is built from 19 residues. Trimming left V 1 base short and J 10 bases short, with 26 bases between. CDR1 is SGHVS and CDR2 is FQNEAQ in the germline V gene. This table comes from immunoSEQ multiplex PCR, and its TCRdb copy is limited to in-frame clones, with some not included. The sample records 100,000 to 150,000 clones, over 85% being singletons. General observations from the study: Apparent bias marked the V and J gene usage of thymic and blood repertoires. Among unrelated individuals, related research reported thymic repertoires that overlapped highly.

Comments on this clone: Antigen specificity is unknown.

During corrective heart surgery, resections were taken, and the thymus tissue came from them. Among the donors, all were healthy Finnish infants having corrective surgery for congenital heart defects. Sample: thymus tissue. The genes are TRBV7-8 and TRBJ1-6; no definite D call. The sequence was obtained from a boy in the first two years of life with a congenital heart defect but otherwise immunologically healthy. The CDR3: CASSLEAGGYAPTGSPLHF. The CDR3 DNA is TGTGCCAGCAGCTTAGAAGCAGGCGGGTACGCTCCTACGGGGTCACCCCTCCACTTT.